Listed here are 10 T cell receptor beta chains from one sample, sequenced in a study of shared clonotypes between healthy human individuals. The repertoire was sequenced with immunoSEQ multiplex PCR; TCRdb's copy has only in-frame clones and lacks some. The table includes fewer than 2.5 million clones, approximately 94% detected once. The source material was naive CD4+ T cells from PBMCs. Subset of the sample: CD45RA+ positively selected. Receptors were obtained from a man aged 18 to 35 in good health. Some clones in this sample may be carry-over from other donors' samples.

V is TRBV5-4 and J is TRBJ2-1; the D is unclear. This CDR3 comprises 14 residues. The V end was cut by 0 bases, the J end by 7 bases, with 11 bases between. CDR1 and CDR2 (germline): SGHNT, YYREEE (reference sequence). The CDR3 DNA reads TGTGCCAGCAGCTTGGGACACCCTGGGAATGAGCAGTTCTTC. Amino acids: CASSLGHPGNEQFF.

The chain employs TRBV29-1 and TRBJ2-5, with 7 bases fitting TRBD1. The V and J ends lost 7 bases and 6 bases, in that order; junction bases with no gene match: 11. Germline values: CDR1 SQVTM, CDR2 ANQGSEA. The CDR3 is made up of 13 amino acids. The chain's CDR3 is CSGRETGQKTQYF. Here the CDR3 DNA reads TGCAGCGGCAGAGAGACAGGGCAAAAGACCCAGTACTTC.

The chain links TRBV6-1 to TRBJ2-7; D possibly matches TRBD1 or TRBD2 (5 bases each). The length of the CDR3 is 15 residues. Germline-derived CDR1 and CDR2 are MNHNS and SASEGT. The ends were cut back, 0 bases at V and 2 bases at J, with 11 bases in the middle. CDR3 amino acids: CASSEAPGPTYEQYF. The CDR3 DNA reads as TGTGCCAGCAGTGAAGCCCCGGGACCCACCTACGAGCAGTACTTC.

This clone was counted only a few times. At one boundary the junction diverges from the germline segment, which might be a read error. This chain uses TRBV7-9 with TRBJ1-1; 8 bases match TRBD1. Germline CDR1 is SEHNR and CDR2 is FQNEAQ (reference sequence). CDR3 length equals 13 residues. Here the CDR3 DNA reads TGTGCCAGCAGCTCAGCCCGGGACAGGACCTCTGGATTT. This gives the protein CASSSARDRTSGF.

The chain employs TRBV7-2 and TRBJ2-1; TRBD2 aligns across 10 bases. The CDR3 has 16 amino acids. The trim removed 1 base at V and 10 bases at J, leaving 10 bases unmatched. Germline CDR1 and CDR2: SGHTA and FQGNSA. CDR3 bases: TGTGCCAGCAGCTTAGTTGCTAGCGGGAGTATGGGAGAGCAGTTCTTC. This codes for CASSLVASGSMGEQFF.

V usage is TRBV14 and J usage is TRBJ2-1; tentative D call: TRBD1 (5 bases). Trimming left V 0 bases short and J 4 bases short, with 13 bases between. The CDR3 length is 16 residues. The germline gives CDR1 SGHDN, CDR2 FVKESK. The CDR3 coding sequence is TGTGCCAGCAGCCAAGATCTTCAGAAGGGGTACAATGAGCAGTTCTTC. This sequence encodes CASSQDLQKGYNEQFF.

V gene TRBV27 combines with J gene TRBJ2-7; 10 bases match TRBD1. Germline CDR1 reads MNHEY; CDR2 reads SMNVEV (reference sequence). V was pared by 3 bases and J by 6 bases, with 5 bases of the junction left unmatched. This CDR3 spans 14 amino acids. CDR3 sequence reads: CASSFTGTGVEQYF. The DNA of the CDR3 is TGTGCCAGCAGTTTCACCGGGACAGGGGTCGAGCAGTACTTC.

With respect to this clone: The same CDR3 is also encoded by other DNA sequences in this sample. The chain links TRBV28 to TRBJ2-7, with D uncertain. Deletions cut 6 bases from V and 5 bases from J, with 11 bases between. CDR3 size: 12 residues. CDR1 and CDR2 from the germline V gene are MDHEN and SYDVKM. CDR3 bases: TGTGCCAGCAGCCCAACGGGCCACGAGCAGTACTTC. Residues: CASSPTGHEQYF.

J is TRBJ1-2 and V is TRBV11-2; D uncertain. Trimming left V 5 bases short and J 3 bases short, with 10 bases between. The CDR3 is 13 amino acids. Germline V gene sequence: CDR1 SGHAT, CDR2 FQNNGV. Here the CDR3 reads CASSRAGYYGYTF. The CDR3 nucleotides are TGTGCCAGCAGCCGAGCAGGATACTATGGCTACACCTTC. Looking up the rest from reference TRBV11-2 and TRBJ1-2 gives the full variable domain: EAGVAQSPRYKIIEKRQSVAFWCNPISGHATLYWYQQILGQGPKLLIQFQNNGVVDDSQLPKDRFSAERLKGVDSTLKIQPAKLEDSAVYLCASSRAGYYGYTFGSGTRLTVV.

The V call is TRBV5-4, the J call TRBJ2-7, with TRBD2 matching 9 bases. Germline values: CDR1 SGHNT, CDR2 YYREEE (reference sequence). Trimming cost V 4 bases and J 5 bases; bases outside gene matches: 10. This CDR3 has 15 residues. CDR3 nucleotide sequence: TGTGCCAGCAGCCAGAAGGCTAGCGGGATGGACGAGCAGTACTTC. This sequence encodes CASSQKASGMDEQYF.